The clone carrying this TCR beta chain was seen only once. The entry originates in a study of technical replicates of blood from several donors. The data were produced by immunoSEQ multiplex PCR, yet TCRdb's version contains in-frame clones alone and is incomplete. Of about 81,000 clones listed, approximately 96% are singletons. This CDR3 spans 19 amino acids. From germline, CDR1 is SGHTA and CDR2 FQGTGA. V was clipped by 5 bases and J by 3 bases; unmatched bases: 12. This chain uses TRBV7-3 with TRBJ2-3, with 15 bases that match TRBD2. The TCR was taken from a human donor in good health. The sequenced material came from T cells isolated from PBMCs. In DNA form, the CDR3 reads TGTGCCAGCAGCCCGGCCGGGTCGGGACTAGCGGGAGGAACAGATACGCAGTATTTT. Translating gives CASSPAGSGLAGGTDTQYF.